This TCR beta chain was recovered during a study of T-cell reconstitution after alpha-beta-depleted transplantation in children. Study results and caveats: Surviving recipient T cells and intrathymic progenitors accounted for some patients' high TCRbeta diversity at day 60. Reports say that about two months after transplant, the alpha-beta T cells came out of several hundred graft clones that had expanded. Counts and diversity of T cells one year after transplant came mostly from newly produced T cells.

Germline V gene lookup returns CDR1 SGHNT and CDR2 YENEEA. This CDR3 spans 15 amino acids. The germline V and J ends were trimmed by 6 bases and 1 base, with 15 bases remaining between them. Unique molecular identifiers were incorporated when the TCRbeta library was constructed. In TCRdb, the PCR reads were re-called with MiXCR into one record per CDR3 protein. This table has fewer than 550,000 distinct CDR3 sequences, over 9.5% appearing once. This clonotype has only a few counts. Its antigen remains unidentified. The sequence was obtained from a female patient aged 2-10 years who had a stem cell transplant for aplastic anemia, so the T cells may come from the graft donor. Source: PBMCs, mostly from graft donor cells, taken 180 days after TCRalphabeta/CD19-depleted stem cell transplant. The chain joins TRBV11-3 to TRBJ1-1, with D perhaps matching TRBD1 (6 bases). The CDR3 bases are TGTGCCAGCAGTCCCTACGGGGGGCAGAACACTGAAGCTTTCTTT. Translation: CASSPYGGQNTEAFF.